The clone carrying this T cell receptor (beta chain) has only one observation. Its antigen is undetermined. These data belong to a study of T cell responses to AZD1222 COVID-19 vaccine. Points from the study as a whole: A rise in Spike-specific TCR breadth and depth followed two AZD1222 doses. Seropositivity was recorded at baseline in only a handful of AZD1222 recipients. Regions 160-218 and 743-854 dominated among vaccine-associated CD4 TCRs spanning spike.

Germline assignment: CDR1 MGHRA and CDR2 YSYEKL. V lost 3 bases, J lost 4 bases, and 21 bases lay in between. The CDR3 length is 17 residues. Using immunoSEQ multiplex PCR, the repertoire was profiled, and TCRdb retains in-frame clones only, with some absent. This sample has fewer than 200,000 clones; just over 90% occur once, and the top ten carry around 1.6%. The specimen was peripheral blood, collected 28 days after the second AZD1222 dose. This chain connects TRBV4-1 to TRBJ2-5; D is undetermined. This TCR was sampled from an adult who received the AZD1222 COVID-19 vaccine. CDR3 coding DNA: TGCGCCAGCAGCCAGATGGGCGATATTCGTGCCGCAGAGACCCAGTACTTC. This translates into CASSQMGDIRAAETQYF.